A single sample gave rise to the 8 T cell receptor beta chains below, sequenced in a study of CD8 T cells in Susac syndrome. With random hexamers, about 0.45 to 1 ug RNA was reverse transcribed. TCRdb re-derived calls from the immunoSEQ multiplex PCR reads in MiXCR, one entry per CDR3 protein. The profile covers more than 100,000 distinct CDR3 sequences, with around 94% appearing a single time and about 0.3% taken by the ten largest. The sequencing input was CD8+ T cells from PBMCs. These receptors all come from a human donor with Susac syndrome.

The rearrangement uses TRBV6-5 and TRBJ1-2; TRBD1 agrees at 7 bases. The CDR3 extends over 14 amino acids. Trimming removed 2 bases from V and 4 bases from J; junction bases left unmatched: 4. Per germline, CDR1 MNHEY and CDR2 SVGAGI. The CDR3 bases are TGTGCCAGCAGTTACGCGGACAGGAGCTATGGCTACACCTTC. Translated: CASSYADRSYGYTF.

V usage is TRBV7-9 and J usage is TRBJ1-5; D unclear. CDR3 length: 13 residues. Germline-derived CDR1 and CDR2 are SEHNR and FQNEAQ (reference sequence). Trimming cost V 5 bases and J 7 bases, with 12 bases left between them. CDR3 region: CASSPRVGQPQHF. The CDR3 DNA sequence: TGTGCCAGCAGCCCCCGGGTGGGACAGCCCCAGCATTTT.

The chain is built from TRBV7-2 and TRBJ2-5, with TRBD2 matching 9 bases. After removal of 6 bases from V and 2 bases from J, the junction contained 13 bases not matched to a gene. Germline-derived CDR1 and CDR2 are SGHTA and FQGNSA. This CDR3 has 17 residues. CDR3 nucleotides: TGTGCCAGCAGAGCATACGCAGCGGGGGGCGGGCAAGAGACCCAGTACTTC. Residues: CASRAYAAGGGQETQYF.

J is TRBJ1-6 and V is TRBV10-1; D ambiguous. This CDR3 spans 15 amino acids. From germline, CDR1 is WNHNN and CDR2 SYGVQD (reference sequence). V was trimmed by 2 bases and J by 2 bases, leaving 7 bases between them. CDR3: CASSETNAYNSPLHF. In nucleotides, the CDR3 is TGCGCCAGCAGTGAGACCAACGCCTATAATTCACCCCTCCACTTT.

The genes are TRBV30 and TRBJ1-5, with D uncertain. The V and J ends lost 0 bases and 7 bases respectively, with 13 bases between them. The CDR3 is made up of 14 amino acids. Per the germline V gene, CDR1 is GTSNPN and CDR2 is SVGIG (reference sequence). The chain's CDR3 is CAWSVGEGGQPQHF. Here the CDR3 DNA reads TGTGCCTGGAGTGTTGGGGAGGGTGGGCAGCCCCAGCATTTT.

The chain combines TRBV9 with TRBJ2-1; D might be TRBD1 (6 bases). V was clipped by 1 base and J by 3 bases, with 8 bases between them. CDR3 length: 14 amino acids. Germline assignment: CDR1 SGDLS and CDR2 YYNGEE. The CDR3 loop is CASSVRTDYNEQFF. CDR3 DNA sequence: TGTGCCAGCAGCGTACGGACAGACTACAATGAGCAGTTCTTC.

The genes are TRBV29-1 and TRBJ2-7; D is possibly TRBD1 (5 bases). V was shortened by 3 bases and J by 0 bases, with 15 bases between the two germline ends. This CDR3 is 15 amino acids long. Germline CDR1 is SQVTM and CDR2 is ANQGSEA. The CDR3 DNA reads as TGCAGCGTTGATGGAGTAGGACATCGCTCCTACGAGCAGTACTTC. It encodes CSVDGVGHRSYEQYF.

The count of this clonotype is one. The V gene is TRBV9, the J gene TRBJ1-2; D is unclear. This CDR3 spans 14 amino acids. V lost 7 bases, J lost 2 bases, and 15 bases lay in between. The germline gives CDR1 SGDLS, CDR2 YYNGEE. This CDR3 reads CASGLATDNYGYTF. The CDR3 bases are TGTGCCAGCGGGCTGGCGACCGACAACTATGGCTACACCTTC.